The 3 T cell receptor beta chains below come from one sample, sequenced in a study of shared clonotypes between healthy human individuals. Assay used: immunoSEQ multiplex PCR; TCRdb lists only in-frame clones, some missing. The sample lists around 480,000 clones, around 79% occurring once. The sample consisted of PBMCs. These receptors were obtained from a woman in her 40s in good health. Some clones in this sample may be carry-over from other donors' samples.

This clone was observed a few times. The V gene is TRBV19, the J gene TRBJ2-1; possibly TRBD2 for D (7 bases). Trimming shortened V by 5 bases and J by 2 bases, and 16 bases separated the two germline ends. Germline V lookup: CDR1 LNHDA, CDR2 SQIVND (reference sequence). CDR3 length equals 16 residues. CDR3 in DNA: TGTGCCAGTAGTGGGGGGGCCCAGGCCCCCTACAATGAGCAGTTCTTC. This encodes CASSGGAQAPYNEQFF. Together with reference TRBV19 and TRBJ2-1, the CDR3 gives the full variable domain: DGGITQSPKYLFRKEGQNVTLSCEQNLNHDAMYWYRQDPGQGLRLIYYSQIVNDFQKGDIAEGYSVSREKKESFPLTVTSAQKNPTAFYLCASSGGAQAPYNEQFFGPGTRLTVL.

The chain joins TRBV4-2 to TRBJ2-1; a possible D gene is TRBD2 (5 bases). V shed 4 bases and J shed 0 bases, with 13 bases lying between them. Per germline, CDR1 LGHNA and CDR2 YNFKEQ. The CDR3 has 16 amino acids. CDR3 in amino acids: CASSPRGQSSYNEQFF. CDR3 nucleotide sequence: TGTGCCAGCAGCCCGCGCGGGCAAAGCTCCTACAATGAGCAGTTCTTC.

The chain has TRBV6-1 and TRBJ2-5; the D gene is possibly TRBD2 (5 bases). The CDR3 spans 13 residues. Trimming left V 8 bases short and J 2 bases short, with 12 bases between. The germline V gene encodes CDR1 MNHNS and CDR2 SASEGT. The chain's CDR3 is CASLRGFQETQYF. The DNA for the CDR3 is TGTGCCAGCCTCCGGGGTTTTCAAGAGACCCAGTACTTC.